Described below is a single T cell receptor (beta chain) sequence and its context. Which antigen it targets is not known. Base-call qualities are not available, and no considerably larger clone is one nucleotide away. The sample originates from a study of T cell responses to AZD1222 COVID-19 vaccine listed by TCRdb under 2021. With regard to the full study: A total of approximately 230 trial participants underwent TCR sequencing, of whom 200 to 220 received two doses of AZD1222 and about 26 received two doses of the MenACWY control vaccine. Trial participants were enrolled by age into subgroups of 18-55, 56-69 and 70-plus years, and about 150, 27 and 61 TCR-sequenced participants, respectively, were included in these subgroups.

Taken with the paper, the label for time point translates to: about 28 days (+/-7) after the second vaccine dose. Because spike-specific TCR depth and breadth did not differ between the two schedules, AZD1222 recipients who got a second dose at roughly 4 weeks were pooled with those who got a second dose at roughly 12 weeks. Vaccinee samples came from UK trials COV001 and COV002, including a single-blind randomized controlled phase 2/3 trial of AZD1222 (ChAdOx1 nCoV-19) in healthy adults. Trial participant PBMC samples were collected at day 0 and day 28 after the second dose for TCRbeta chain sequencing. On the study overall, not on this receptor specifically: CD4 TCRs associated with the vaccine covered the entire spike protein, and the dominant responses were in regions 160-218 and 743-854. Participants were mostly white British and included more females than males, and it was suggested by the authors that clonal diversity may have been underestimated. A significant rise in spike-specific TCR breadth and depth was observed after two AZD1222 doses relative to day 0 and relative to MenACWY recipients. Conclusions about previously exposed vaccinees are limited, since just a handful of AZD1222 recipients were seropositive for SARS-CoV-2 at baseline. In the small 56-69-year group, the increase in depth fell short of significance, most likely because of low power. Epitopes outside the regions mutated in the B.1.351 and B.1.1.7 variants were reportedly recognized by nearly half of the unique spike-specific TCRs. No day 14 peak-response samples were available, so repertoires were characterized only after the peak T cell response.

The CDR3 regions of human TCRbeta chains were analyzed by immunosequencing. In the authors' own workflow: Repertoire TCRs were matched against a reference library of SARS-CoV-2-specific TCRs generated with the MIRA antigen-specificity platform. Breadth was defined as the fraction of unique TCRs that were SARS-CoV-2-associated, and depth was defined as the fraction of total T cells that were SARS-CoV-2-associated. Each spike-specific TCR was assigned to its reactive spike region and to a CD4 or CD8 class using the MIRA data. Log10-transformed breadth and depth values were compared by one-way ANOVA with Sidak's multiple comparisons tests. Imported from immuneACCESS, the table was reduced by TCRdb to in-frame sequences with V and J called. These copies leave out some clones; in studies compared against another copy, an unresolved V gene accounts for under half, and the cause of the remainder is not known. The V and J calls and clone size come from that table; D and trimming were worked out from the DNA. The sample table holds roughly 100,000 clones, of which roughly 89% were seen once. About two fifths of the sample rests with the top ten.

For CDR1 and CDR2, the germline V gene lists SGHVS and FQNEAQ. At the junction V is shortened by 0 bases and J by 3 bases; bases outside the gene matches: 7. The CDR3 goes from the cysteine to the phenylalanine over 16 residues. Solely the CDR3 DNA is kept, with 48 bases framed from the first base. This TCR was recovered from an adult who received the AZD1222 COVID-19 vaccine. The rearranged chain carries TRBV7-8 and TRBJ2-7, with 8 central nucleotides matching TRBD1. The source material was peripheral blood, sampled 28 days after the second AZD1222 dose. The CDR3 protein sequence reads: CASSLAGQGSGYEQYF. The nucleotides read TGTGCCAGCAGCTTAGCCGGACAGGGAAGTGGCTACGAGCAGTACTTC.